This T cell receptor beta chain was identified in a study of control samples from healthy donors and cancer patients. Per the germline V gene, CDR1 is ENHRY and CDR2 is SYGVKD. The CDR3 consists of 12 residues. V was pared by 4 bases and J by 2 bases, with 6 bases between. The method was immunoSEQ multiplex PCR; TCRdb's version includes in-frame clones alone and lacks a portion of them. The data contain roughly 130,000 clones, roughly nine tenths of them singletons. Sequencing used blood. V usage is TRBV10-3 and J usage is TRBJ2-7; D is possibly TRBD1 (6 bases). The sequence derives from a woman aged 25 to 45 in good health. The CDR3 DNA follows: TGTGCCATCAGTGGGGGGCCCTACGAGCAGTACTTC. It encodes CAISGGPYEQYF.